Below are 20 T cell receptor beta chains sequenced from a single sample in a study of blood T cell repertoires in COVID-19 (dated by TCRdb to 2018 to 2021). The method behind the library was the immunoSEQ multiplex PCR assay. TCRdb took this table from immuneACCESS and kept in-frame rearrangements with V and J called. Such tables lack part of the clones; where checked against another copy, unresolved V genes explain under half of the gap, and the rest is unexplained. The sample table holds nearly 250,000 clones, of which 86% were seen once. The ten largest clonotypes hold about 5.4% of the sample. Sequenced input: peripheral blood. The receptors stem from a woman over 75 with COVID-19, enrolled during active disease.

This chain links TRBV5-1 with TRBJ2-1; TRBD2 aligns across 13 bases. V trimming: 3 bases; J trimming: 4 bases; junction bases outside the gene matches: 4. CDR3 length: 16 amino acids. CDR1 is SGHRS, CDR2 YFSETQ, per germline. DNA for the CDR3: TGCGCCAGCAGCTCCCTGACTAGCGGGGGGTACAATGAGCAGTTCTTC. It is translated as CASSSLTSGGYNEQFF.

V usage is TRBV7-9 and J usage is TRBJ1-6; D might be TRBD1 (6 bases). The CDR3 consists of 14 residues. Trimming took 2 bases from V and 9 from J, leaving 11 bases between them. Germline CDR1 SEHNR, CDR2 FQNEAQ (reference sequence). The CDR3 nucleotides are TGTGCCAGCAGCTTAATCCAGGGGCGTTCACCCCTCCACTTT. Translating gives CASSLIQGRSPLHF.

V usage is TRBV6-5 and J usage is TRBJ1-2; 8 nucleotides line up with TRBD1. The CDR3 covers 13 residues. Germline lookup yields CDR1 MNHEY and CDR2 SVGAGI. The ends lost 8 bases at V and 3 bases at J; junction bases unmatched: 5. CDR3 in amino acids: CASEGQGDYGYTF. The CDR3 DNA reads as TGTGCCAGCGAAGGACAGGGCGACTATGGCTACACCTTC.

The sample holds one count of this clone. The chain carries TRBV2 and TRBJ1-6; D gene ambiguous. Germline V gene data show CDR1 as SNHLY and CDR2 as FYNNEI. The CDR3 covers 15 residues. The V and J ends lost 0 bases and 4 bases respectively, with 7 bases between them. The CDR3 spells CASSEAPGYNSPLHF. DNA for the CDR3: TGTGCCAGCAGTGAAGCCCCAGGATATAATTCACCCCTCCACTTT.

This clone appeared a single time. J is TRBJ1-2 and V is TRBV5-1; D remains unclear. The CDR3 is 12 amino acids. Germline CDR1 and CDR2: SGHRS and YFSETQ. V lost 0 bases and J lost 8, with 8 bases in between. The CDR3 DNA follows: TGCGCCAGCAGCTTGGAAGCTCGGGGCTACACCTTC. It yields the protein CASSLEARGYTF.

The CDR3 DNA reads TGTGCCAGTAGTATACCCATATGGGGAGGACCTAACTATGGCTACACCTTC. This gives the protein CASSIPIWGGPNYGYTF. The genes are TRBV19 and TRBJ1-2; D uncertain. The CDR3 runs 17 residues. Germline CDR1 reads LNHDA; CDR2 reads SQIVND (reference sequence). Trimming cost V 2 bases and J 0 bases, with 16 bases left between them.

CDR3 sequence: CSGEGSGGHTEAFF. CDR3 DNA sequence: TGCAGCGGCGAAGGTTCAGGGGGCCACACTGAAGCTTTCTTT. V is TRBV29-1 and J is TRBJ1-1, with 8 positions matching TRBD1. The CDR3 has 14 amino acids. V lost 7 bases and J lost 3; bases outside the gene matches: 10. Germline CDR1 is SQVTM and CDR2 is ANQGSEA.

V is TRBV6-1 and J is TRBJ1-5; 7 bases agree with TRBD1. From germline, CDR1 is MNHNS and CDR2 SASEGT. There are 14 residues in the CDR3. After removal of 2 bases from V and 9 bases from J, the junction contained 7 bases not matched to a gene. The chain's CDR3 is CASSETGAQRPQHF. The CDR3 DNA follows: TGTGCCAGCAGTGAAACAGGGGCCCAACGGCCCCAGCATTTT.

The chain uses TRBV3-1 (or the pseudogene TRBV3-2) and TRBJ2-4; D might be TRBD1 (6 bases). Trimming left V 4 bases short and J 0 bases short, with 13 bases between. There are 16 residues in the CDR3. Germline CDR1 and CDR2: LGHDT and YNNKEL (reference sequence). CDR3 nucleotides: TGTGCCAGCAGCCTTGGGACATTACCAGCCAAAAACATTCAGTACTTC. Encoded protein: CASSLGTLPAKNIQYF.

This chain links TRBV5-1 with TRBJ1-2, with TRBD1 matching over 7 bases. V lost 2 bases, J lost 8 bases, and 12 bases stayed unmatched. Germline assignment: CDR1 SGHRS and CDR2 YFSETQ. This CDR3 contains 15 residues. This chain's CDR3 is CASSLLGQPEGGYTF. DNA of the CDR3: TGCGCCAGCAGCTTATTGGGACAGCCGGAGGGGGGCTACACCTTC.

This chain joins TRBV6-6 and TRBJ1-1; 8 bases match TRBD1. CDR3 size: 15 residues. Germline V gives CDR1 MNHNY, CDR2 SVGAGI (reference sequence). After removal of 5 bases from V and 6 bases from J, the junction contained 11 bases not matched to a gene. CDR3 DNA sequence: TGTGCCAGCAGTAACCGACAGGGGCTTACCTCTGAAGCTTTCTTT. Its translation: CASSNRQGLTSEAFF.

The genes are TRBV5-1 and TRBJ2-3, with D maybe TRBD2 (5 bases). In germline, CDR1 is SGHRS, CDR2 YFSETQ. The V and J ends lost 1 base and 2 bases respectively, with 8 bases between them. This CDR3 has 14 residues. The CDR3 loop is CASSLLEVTDTQYF. As DNA, the CDR3 is TGCGCCAGCAGCTTGTTGGAGGTCACAGATACGCAGTATTTT.

The chain joins TRBV19 to TRBJ2-7, with TRBD2 identical over 7 bases. The germline gives CDR1 LNHDA, CDR2 SQIVND (reference sequence). CDR3 length: 13 residues. V shed 3 bases and J 4 bases; nucleotides not matched to a gene: 3. The CDR3 spells CASSIRGEYEQYF. The CDR3, as DNA: TGTGCCAGTAGTATTCGGGGGGAATACGAGCAGTACTTC.

The chain is built from TRBV7-2 and TRBJ1-4, with 12 bases identical to TRBD1. With V trimmed by 5 bases and J by 4 bases, 11 bases remained unmatched. Germline CDR1 and CDR2: SGHTA and FQGNSA. The CDR3 has 18 amino acids. The CDR3 loop is CASSTRGQGAWDNEKLFF. The CDR3 nucleotides read TGTGCCAGCAGCACACGGGGACAGGGGGCATGGGATAATGAAAAACTGTTTTTT.

This clone was observed a single time. J is TRBJ1-3 and V is TRBV19, with D tentatively TRBD1 (6 bases). Germline assignment: CDR1 LNHDA and CDR2 SQIVND (reference sequence). Trimming shortened V by 9 bases and J by 4 bases, and 22 bases separated the two germline ends. This CDR3 is 16 amino acids long. This CDR3 is CASRYQLRDKGNTIYF. In nucleotides, the CDR3 is TGTGCCAGCCGGTACCAGCTCCGGGACAAAGGAAACACCATATATTTT.

This clone was seen only a few times. CDR3 residues: CASSSPGQGLEKLFF. CDR3 nucleotide sequence: TGTGCCAGTAGTTCCCCGGGACAGGGGCTTGAAAAACTGTTTTTT. The chain employs TRBV19 and TRBJ1-4, with 10 positions matching TRBD1. CDR3 length: 15 residues. Trimming took 5 bases from V and 7 from J; bases not matched to a gene: 7. Germline V gives CDR1 LNHDA, CDR2 SQIVND (reference sequence).

V is TRBV16 and J is TRBJ1-4; D is unclear. Germline V gene lookup returns CDR1 KGHSY and CDR2 FQNENV. There are 11 residues in the CDR3. Trimming took 3 bases from V and 10 from J, leaving 6 bases between them. The CDR3 spells CASSQEGKLFF. The CDR3, as DNA: TGTGCCAGCAGCCAGGAGGGAAAACTGTTTTTT. The full variable domain, with the rest looked up from reference TRBV16 and TRBJ1-4, is GEEVAQTPKHLVRGEGQKAKLYCAPIKGHSYVFWYQQVLKNEFKFLISFQNENVFDETGMPKERFSAKCLPNSPCSLEIQATKLEDSAVYFCASSQEGKLFFGSGTQLSVL.

The chain uses TRBV3-1 (or the pseudogene TRBV3-2) and TRBJ1-5; D is undetermined. The V and J ends lost 4 bases and 2 bases respectively, with 12 bases between them. The germline V gene encodes CDR1 LGHDT and CDR2 YNNKEL (reference sequence). CDR3 length: 15 amino acids. The CDR3 nucleotides are TGTGCCAGCAGCCCCAAGGCAGGCGGCAATCAGCCCCAGCATTTT. It yields the protein CASSPKAGGNQPQHF.

About this clone itself: At the DNA level, this CDR3 is encoded by other sequences in the same sample as well. The genes are TRBV19 and TRBJ1-2; TRBD1 is a possible D gene (5 bases). CDR3 length: 14 residues. Germline lookup yields CDR1 LNHDA and CDR2 SQIVND (reference sequence). V was trimmed by 2 bases and J by 4 bases, leaving 11 bases between them. The CDR3 sequence: CASSISGTVYGYTF. The CDR3 coding sequence is TGTGCCAGTAGTATAAGCGGGACCGTCTATGGCTACACCTTC.

This chain joins TRBV7-9 and TRBJ2-7, with D maybe TRBD2 (5 bases). The CDR3 runs 15 residues. Germline V gives CDR1 SEHNR, CDR2 FQNEAQ (reference sequence). Trimming took off 5 bases at V and 7 bases at J, with 21 bases between the two ends. This CDR3 reads CASSPARGVTGEQYF. CDR3 bases: TGTGCCAGCAGCCCCGCCCGGGGAGTCACGGGGGAGCAGTACTTC.